The clone carrying this T cell receptor beta chain was detected only a few times. Its matching antigen is unknown. This specimen belongs to a study of early T cells in non-severe SARS-CoV-2 infection. For the study at large: Bulk RNA isolated from unsorted whole blood underwent sequencing; chains were not paired.

Overall study results and limits: Anti-spike CD8 responses were favored by VDJdb matching, which missed private and CD4 specificities.

Germline V lookup: CDR1 SGHRS, CDR2 YFSETQ. The CDR3 totals 15 residues. Trimming cost V 0 bases and J 0 bases, with 6 bases left between them. Individual cDNA molecules received unique molecular identifiers during library preparation. MiXCR, run by TCRdb on the 5' RACE reads, gives a single entry per CDR3 protein. The top ten clones hold just over 8% of a sample with about 83,000 distinct CDR3 sequences, 8% to 13% of them seen once. The chain employs TRBV5-1 and TRBJ2-2; D might be TRBD1 (5 bases). The sequencing here drew on whole blood, taken at baseline. This TCR derives from an adult who was a healthcare worker with PCR-confirmed SARS-CoV-2 infection or an uninfected control (not recorded which). The CDR3 DNA reads as TGCGCCAGCAGCTTGGCCAGGGCGAACACCGGGGAGCTGTTTTTT. As protein: CASSLARANTGELFF.